This T cell receptor beta chain emerged from a study of T cell responses to AZD1222 COVID-19 vaccine. Overall study findings and caveats: A mostly white British donor set with more females was recruited, and clonal diversity was possibly underestimated. Distributed over spike, vaccine-associated CD4 TCRs predominated at 160-218 and 743-854. Per reports, nearly half of all spike-specific TCRs target regions that are unmutated in variants.

Worth noting for this clone: Its antigen is not identified.

Between the trimmed V and J ends, which lost 5 bases and 7 bases, there was a span of 18 bases. CDR1 MDHEN and CDR2 SYDVKM come from the germline V gene. This CDR3 contains 14 residues. Measured with immunoSEQ multiplex PCR; TCRdb has only the in-frame clones, and not every one. The sample yields about 100,000 clones, 88% seen once. The source of this sequence is an adult in good health. The chain combines TRBV28 with TRBJ2-7, with a tentative D call TRBD1 (7 bases). The sample consisted of peripheral blood, taken on day 0 of AZD1222 vaccination. Here the CDR3 DNA reads TGTGCCAGCAGTCTTGGAGGGGGCTTGAAGGAGCAGTACTTC. Its protein product is CASSLGGGLKEQYF.